The rows below give T cell receptor beta chains drawn from one sample of a study of spatial heterogeneity in lung cancer. TCRdb passed the 5' RACE reads through MiXCR, listing each CDR3 protein once. The repertoire has 10,000 to 11,000 distinct CDR3 sequences, around 6.3% of them found once; the top ten carry 25% to 30%. Sequenced material: PBMCs, taken at surgery. The receptors stem from a male donor with early-stage non-small cell lung cancer. The CDR3 runs from the conserved cysteine through the conserved F or W. Fields, in order: D gene, V gene, J gene, clone size, CDR3 protein, CDR3 DNA. A D gene is named only where the DNA matches it firmly. Rows give clone size only sometimes, using once, few, many, or a class for an expanded clone.

TRBD2	TRBV9	TRBJ2-5	medium-sized	CASSVDLAGGGTQYF	TGTGCCAGCAGCGTAGACCTAGCGGGGGGAGGGACCCAGTACTTC
TRBD1	TRBV18	TRBJ1-6	medium-sized	CASSPRDRSSYNSPLHF	TGTGCCAGCTCACCACGGGACAGGAGCTCCTATAATTCACCCCTCCACTTT
-	TRBV4-3	TRBJ1-1	-	CASSQDRENTEAFF	TGCGCCAGCAGCCAAGATAGGGAGAACACTGAAGCTTTCTTT
-	TRBV7-2	TRBJ1-5	many	CASSLKGSRNQPQHF	TGTGCCAGCAGCTTAAAGGGTAGTAGGAATCAGCCCCAGCATTTT
TRBD1	TRBV10-1	TRBJ2-7	medium-sized	CASSTGQGDEQYF	TGCGCCAGCAGTACAGGACAGGGCGACGAGCAGTACTTC
TRBD1	TRBV18	TRBJ2-7	-	CASSRGTGKEYEQYF	TGTGCCAGCTCACGAGGGACAGGGAAAGAATACGAGCAGTACTTC
-	TRBV11-2	TRBJ1-2	-	CASSLVSRTAYNYGYTF	TGTGCCAGCAGCTTAGTCTCGCGTACGGCCTATAACTATGGCTACACCTTC
TRBD2	TRBV7-2	TRBJ2-5	-	CASCTTRLAGLLETQYF	TGTGCCAGCTGCACCACGAGACTAGCGGGACTTTTAGAGACCCAGTACTTC
TRBD2	TRBV7-2	TRBJ2-5	many	CASTDQAGTNAQYF	TGTGCCAGCACCGATCAAGCCGGGACTAACGCCCAGTACTTC
-	TRBV12-3/TRBV12-4	TRBJ2-3	few	CASSSIQGPLSDTQYF	TGTGCCAGCAGTTCGATCCAGGGTCCCCTCTCAGATACGCAGTATTTT
-	TRBV2	TRBJ2-5	many	CASSGASGGETQYF	TGTGCCAGCAGTGGTGCCAGCGGAGGGGAGACCCAGTACTTC
-	TRBV2	TRBJ2-7	medium-sized	CASSAARAEQYF	TGTGCCAGCAGTGCCGCCCGGGCCGAGCAGTACTTC
TRBD2	TRBV11-3	TRBJ2-1	many	CASSWGGSSYNEQFF	TGTGCCAGCAGCTGGGGCGGGAGCTCCTACAATGAGCAGTTCTTC
-	TRBV29-1	TRBJ2-7	many	CSVQEGPGAYEQYF	TGCAGCGTTCAAGAAGGCCCGGGAGCCTACGAGCAGTACTTC
-	TRBV9	TRBJ1-2	-	CASSVSERANYGYTF	TGTGCCAGCAGCGTAAGTGAGAGAGCTAACTATGGCTACACCTTC
TRBD2	TRBV7-7	TRBJ2-7	many	CASSLPRAGGLYEQYF	TGTGCCAGCAGCTTACCCCGAGCGGGGGGACTCTACGAGCAGTACTTC
-	TRBV11-2	TRBJ2-1	-	CASTIDHNNEQFF	TGTGCCAGCACTATAGACCACAACAATGAGCAGTTCTTC
-	TRBV5-6	TRBJ2-4	few	CASSLALFNIQYF	TGTGCCAGCAGCTTGGCTCTATTTAACATTCAGTACTTC
TRBD1	TRBV27	TRBJ2-7	-	CASSVGRGPSYEQYF	TGTGCCAGCAGTGTTGGCAGGGGGCCATCCTACGAGCAGTACTTC
-	TRBV12-3/TRBV12-4	TRBJ2-2	few	CASSAPAVGLGELFF	TGTGCCAGCAGCGCCCCGGCAGTTGGTCTCGGGGAGCTGTTTTTT
TRBD1	TRBV7-2	TRBJ1-5	many	CASSYGTGGQPQHF	TGTGCCAGCAGCTACGGGACAGGGGGTCAGCCCCAGCATTTT
-	TRBV20-1	TRBJ2-1	many	CSARDRSGNNEQFF	TGCAGTGCTAGAGATCGTTCGGGTAACAATGAGCAGTTCTTC
-	TRBV4-3	TRBJ2-1	many	CASSQVGQPEQFF	TGCGCCAGCAGCCAAGTCGGCCAGCCAGAGCAGTTCTTC
-	TRBV7-2	TRBJ2-1	medium-sized	CASSPSGASNEQFF	TGTGCCAGCAGCCCCTCCGGGGCAAGCAATGAGCAGTTCTTC
TRBD1	TRBV7-2	TRBJ2-1	-	CASSLVAGTGGRNEQFF	TGTGCCAGCAGCTTAGTCGCCGGGACAGGGGGCAGGAATGAGCAGTTCTTC
TRBD2	TRBV4-1	TRBJ2-2	medium-sized	CASSRGLAGNTGELFF	TGCGCCAGCAGCCGCGGGCTAGCGGGTAACACCGGGGAGCTGTTTTTT
-	TRBV6-5	TRBJ2-5	few	CASKPALSVETQYF	TGTGCCAGCAAGCCGGCCCTTTCGGTGGAGACCCAGTACTTC
-	TRBV5-6	TRBJ2-5	-	CASSLVGGTRETQYF	TGTGCCAGCAGCTTGGTCGGGGGAACTCGAGAGACCCAGTACTTC
TRBD2	TRBV20-1	TRBJ2-1	medium-sized	CSARVGLAGAHNEQFF	TGCAGTGCTAGAGTTGGACTAGCGGGGGCCCACAATGAGCAGTTCTTC
-	TRBV11-2	TRBJ2-7	medium-sized	CASSSASGAYEQYF	TGTGCCAGCAGCTCCGCCTCAGGGGCCTACGAGCAGTACTTC
-	TRBV28	TRBJ1-5	many	CASSLYQGNSQPQHF	TGTGCCAGCAGTTTATACCAGGGAAACAGTCAGCCCCAGCATTTT
-	TRBV7-9	TRBJ2-4	many	CASSPTDIQYF	TGTGCCAGCAGCCCTACTGACATTCAGTACTTC
TRBD1	TRBV5-1	TRBJ2-3	many	CASSSLGTDTDTQYF	TGCGCCAGCAGTTCCCTCGGGACAGACACAGATACGCAGTATTTT
-	TRBV5-1	TRBJ1-6	-	CASSLAGSSPLHF	TGCGCCAGCAGCTTAGCAGGGAGTTCACCCCTCCACTTT
TRBD2	TRBV10-3	TRBJ2-1	many	CAISESTSGRYNEQFF	TGTGCCATCAGTGAGTCGACTAGCGGGAGATACAATGAGCAGTTCTTC
TRBD2	TRBV6-4	TRBJ2-1	medium-sized	CASSRLAGDYNEQFF	TGTGCCAGCAGTCGACTAGCGGGAGACTACAATGAGCAGTTCTTC
TRBD1	TRBV6-5	TRBJ2-1	few	CASSYGAGGIGEQFF	TGTGCCAGCAGTTACGGGGCAGGGGGTATTGGTGAGCAGTTCTTC
-	TRBV28	TRBJ2-7	medium-sized	CASSGSLYEQYF	TGTGCCAGCAGTGGGTCCCTGTACGAGCAGTACTTC
-	TRBV5-1	TRBJ1-5	few	CASSLDGSNQPQHF	TGCGCCAGCAGCTTGGATGGGAGCAATCAGCCCCAGCATTTT
TRBD2	TRBV11-2	TRBJ2-7	many	CASSLGAGVSYEQYF	TGTGCCAGCAGCTTAGGGGCGGGGGTTTCCTACGAGCAGTACTTC